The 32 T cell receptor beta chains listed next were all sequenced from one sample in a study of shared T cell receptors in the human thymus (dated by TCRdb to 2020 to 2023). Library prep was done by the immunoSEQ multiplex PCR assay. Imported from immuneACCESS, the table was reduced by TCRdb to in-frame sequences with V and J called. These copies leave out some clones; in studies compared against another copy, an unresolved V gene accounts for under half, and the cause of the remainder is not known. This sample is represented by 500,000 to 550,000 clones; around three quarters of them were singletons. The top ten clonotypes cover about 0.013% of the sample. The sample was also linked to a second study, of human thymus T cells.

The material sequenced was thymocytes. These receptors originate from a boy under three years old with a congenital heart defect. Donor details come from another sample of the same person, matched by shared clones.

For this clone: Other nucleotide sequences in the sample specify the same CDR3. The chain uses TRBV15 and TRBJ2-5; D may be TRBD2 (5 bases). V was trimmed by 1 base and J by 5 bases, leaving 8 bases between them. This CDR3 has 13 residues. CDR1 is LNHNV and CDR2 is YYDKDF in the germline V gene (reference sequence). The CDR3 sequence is CATSRVGGETQYF. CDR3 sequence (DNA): TGTGCCACCAGCAGAGTGGGCGGGGAGACCCAGTACTTC.

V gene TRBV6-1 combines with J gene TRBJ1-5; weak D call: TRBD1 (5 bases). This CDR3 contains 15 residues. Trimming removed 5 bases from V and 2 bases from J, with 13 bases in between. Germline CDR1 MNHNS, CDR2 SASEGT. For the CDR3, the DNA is TGTGCCAGCAGTCATGCACAGGTCTGCAATCAGCCCCAGCATTTT. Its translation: CASSHAQVCNQPQHF.

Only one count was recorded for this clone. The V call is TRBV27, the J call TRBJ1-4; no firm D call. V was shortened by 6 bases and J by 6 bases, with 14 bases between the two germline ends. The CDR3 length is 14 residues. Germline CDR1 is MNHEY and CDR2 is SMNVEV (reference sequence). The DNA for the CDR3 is TGTGCCAGCAGCCCCGCAGAAACCCATGAAAAACTGTTTTTT. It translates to CASSPAETHEKLFF.

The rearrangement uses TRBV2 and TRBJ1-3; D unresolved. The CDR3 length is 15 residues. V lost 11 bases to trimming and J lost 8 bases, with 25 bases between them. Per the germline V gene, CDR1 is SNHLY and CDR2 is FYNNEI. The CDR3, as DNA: TGTGCCGAGACTCAGGAGACCCAGGAGGGAGACACCATATATTTT. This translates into CAETQETQEGDTIYF. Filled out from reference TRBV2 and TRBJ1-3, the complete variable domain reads EPEVTQTPSHQVTQMGQEVILRCVPISNHLYFYWYRQILGQKVEFLVSFYNNEISEKSEIFDDQFSVERPDGSNFTLKIRSTKLEDSAMYFCAETQETQEGDTIYFGEGSWLTVV.

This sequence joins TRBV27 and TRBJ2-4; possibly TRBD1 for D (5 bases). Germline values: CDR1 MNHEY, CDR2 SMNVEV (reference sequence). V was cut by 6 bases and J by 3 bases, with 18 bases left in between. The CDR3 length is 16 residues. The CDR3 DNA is TGTGCCAGCAGCCACCACCCAGGGTTGGTCAAAAACATTCAGTACTTC. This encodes CASSHHPGLVKNIQYF.

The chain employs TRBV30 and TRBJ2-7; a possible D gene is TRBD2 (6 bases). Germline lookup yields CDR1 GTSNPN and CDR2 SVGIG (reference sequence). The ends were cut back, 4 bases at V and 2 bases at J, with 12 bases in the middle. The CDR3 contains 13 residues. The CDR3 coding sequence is TGTGCCTGGACGGAGGGCCAGCCCTACGAGCAGTACTTC. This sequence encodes CAWTEGQPYEQYF.

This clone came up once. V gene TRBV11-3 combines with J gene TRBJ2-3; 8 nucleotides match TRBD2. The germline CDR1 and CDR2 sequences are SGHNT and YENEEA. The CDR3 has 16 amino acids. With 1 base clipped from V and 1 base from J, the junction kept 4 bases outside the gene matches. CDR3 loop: CASSLAQAGGTDTQYF. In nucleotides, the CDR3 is TGTGCCAGCAGCTTAGCTCAAGCGGGAGGCACAGATACGCAGTATTTT.

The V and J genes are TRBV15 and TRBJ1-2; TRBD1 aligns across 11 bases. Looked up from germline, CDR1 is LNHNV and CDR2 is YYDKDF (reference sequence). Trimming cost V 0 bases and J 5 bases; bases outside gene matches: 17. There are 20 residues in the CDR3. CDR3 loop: CATSRDVLGEEGQGDYGYTF. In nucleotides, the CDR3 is TGTGCCACCAGCAGAGATGTTTTGGGAGAGGAGGGACAGGGGGATTATGGCTACACCTTC. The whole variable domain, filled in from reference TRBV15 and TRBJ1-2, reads DAMVIQNPRYQVTQFGKPVTLSCSQTLNHNVMYWYQQKSSQAPKLLFHYYDKDFNNEADTPDNFQSRRPNTSFCFLDIRSPGLGDTAMYLCATSRDVLGEEGQGDYGYTFGSGTRLTVV.

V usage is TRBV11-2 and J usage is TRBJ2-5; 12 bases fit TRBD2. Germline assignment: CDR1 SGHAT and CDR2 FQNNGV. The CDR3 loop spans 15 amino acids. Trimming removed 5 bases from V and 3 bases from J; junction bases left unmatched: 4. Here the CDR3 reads CASSPWTSGKETQYF. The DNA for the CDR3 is TGTGCCAGCAGCCCCTGGACTAGCGGGAAAGAGACCCAGTACTTC.

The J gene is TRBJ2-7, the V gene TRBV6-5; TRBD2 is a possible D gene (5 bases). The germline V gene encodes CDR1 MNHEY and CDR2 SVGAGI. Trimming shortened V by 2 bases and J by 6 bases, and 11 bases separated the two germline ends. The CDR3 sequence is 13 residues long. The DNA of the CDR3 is TGTGCCAGCAGTTACGTGAGGGCGGGCGAGCAGTACTTC. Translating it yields CASSYVRAGEQYF.

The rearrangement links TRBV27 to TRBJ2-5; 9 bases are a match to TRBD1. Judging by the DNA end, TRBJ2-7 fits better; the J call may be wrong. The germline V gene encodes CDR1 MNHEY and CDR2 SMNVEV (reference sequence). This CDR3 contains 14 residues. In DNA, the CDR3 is TGTGCCAGCAGCCTCCGGGACAGGGAATACGAGCAGTACTTC. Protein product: CASSLRDREYEQYF.

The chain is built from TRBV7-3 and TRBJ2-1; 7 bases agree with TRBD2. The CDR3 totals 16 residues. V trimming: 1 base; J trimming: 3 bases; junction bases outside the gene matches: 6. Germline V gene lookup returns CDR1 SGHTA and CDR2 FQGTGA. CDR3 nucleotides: TGTGCCAGCAGCTTAATCACGGGAGGCCGCTACAATGAGCAGTTCTTC. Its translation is CASSLITGGRYNEQFF.

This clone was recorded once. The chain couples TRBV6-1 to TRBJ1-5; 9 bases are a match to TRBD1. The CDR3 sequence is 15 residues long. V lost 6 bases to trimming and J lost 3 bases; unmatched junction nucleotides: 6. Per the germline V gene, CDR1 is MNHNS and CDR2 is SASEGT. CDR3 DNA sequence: TGTGCCAGCAGCTTTACAGGGGGCCCCAATCAGCCCCAGCATTTT. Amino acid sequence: CASSFTGGPNQPQHF.

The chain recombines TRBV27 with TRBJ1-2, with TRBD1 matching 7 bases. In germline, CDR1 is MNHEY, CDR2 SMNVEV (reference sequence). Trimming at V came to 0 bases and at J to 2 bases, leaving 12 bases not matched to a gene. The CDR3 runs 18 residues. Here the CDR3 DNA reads TGTGCCAGCAGTTTATCGTGGACAGGAAAGAGCCCGAACTATGGCTACACCTTC. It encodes CASSLSWTGKSPNYGYTF.

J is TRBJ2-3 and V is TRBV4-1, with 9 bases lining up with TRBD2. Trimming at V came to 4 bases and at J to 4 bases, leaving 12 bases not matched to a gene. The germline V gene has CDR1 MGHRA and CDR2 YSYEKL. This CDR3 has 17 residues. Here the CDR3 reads CASSPLLGGRGADTQYF. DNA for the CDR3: TGCGCCAGCAGCCCCCTCCTGGGCGGGAGGGGGGCAGATACGCAGTATTTT.

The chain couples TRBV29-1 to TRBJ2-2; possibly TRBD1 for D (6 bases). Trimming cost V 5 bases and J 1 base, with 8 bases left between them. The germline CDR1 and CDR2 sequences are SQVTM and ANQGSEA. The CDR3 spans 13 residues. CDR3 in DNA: TGCAGCGTTCAGGGGCTGAACACCGGGGAGCTGTTTTTT. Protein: CSVQGLNTGELFF.

In DNA form, the CDR3 reads TGTGCCAGTAGTATTGATGGGCTCTCCGGGAACACTGAAGCTTTCTTT. As protein: CASSIDGLSGNTEAFF. The chain links TRBV19 to TRBJ1-1, with D unclear. CDR1 and CDR2 (germline): LNHDA, SQIVND (reference sequence). V lost 3 bases and J 1 base, leaving 15 bases between the germline ends. The CDR3 extends over 16 amino acids.

CDR3 coding DNA: TGTGCCAGCAGCCAACTGGGACAGGGAGAGACCCAGTACTTC. Encoded protein: CASSQLGQGETQYF. The chain uses TRBV14 and TRBJ2-5; 9 positions match TRBD1. The germline gives CDR1 SGHDN, CDR2 FVKESK. CDR3 length equals 14 residues. The junction had 2 bases not matched to a gene; V was cut back by 2 bases and J by 4 bases.

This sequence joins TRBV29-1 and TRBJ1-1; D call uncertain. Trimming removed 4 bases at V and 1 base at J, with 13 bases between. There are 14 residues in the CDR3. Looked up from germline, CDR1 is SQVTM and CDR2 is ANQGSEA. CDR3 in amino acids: CSVAREDPNTEAFF. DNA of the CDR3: TGCAGCGTTGCGAGGGAGGACCCGAACACTGAAGCTTTCTTT.

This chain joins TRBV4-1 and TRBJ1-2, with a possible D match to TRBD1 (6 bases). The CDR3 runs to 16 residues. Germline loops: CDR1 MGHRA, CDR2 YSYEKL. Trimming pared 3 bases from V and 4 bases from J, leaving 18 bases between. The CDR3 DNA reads TGCGCCAGCAGCCACGACGGACCGGGGGGCAGCTATGGCTACACCTTC. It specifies CASSHDGPGGSYGYTF.

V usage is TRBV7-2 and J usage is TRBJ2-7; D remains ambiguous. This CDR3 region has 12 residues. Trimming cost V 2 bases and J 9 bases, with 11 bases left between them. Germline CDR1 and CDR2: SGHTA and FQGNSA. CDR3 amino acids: CASSLKAAGQYF. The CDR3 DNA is TGTGCCAGCAGCTTAAAGGCGGCTGGGCAGTACTTC.

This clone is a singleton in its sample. CDR3 loop: CASSPSTGNTGELFF. The CDR3 nucleotides read TGTGCCAGCAGCCCTTCCACGGGTAACACCGGGGAGCTGTTTTTT. The V and J genes are TRBV9 and TRBJ2-2; no clear D gene. Germline V gene data show CDR1 as SGDLS and CDR2 as YYNGEE. Trimming took 4 bases from V and 2 from J, leaving 12 bases between them. This CDR3 spans 15 amino acids.

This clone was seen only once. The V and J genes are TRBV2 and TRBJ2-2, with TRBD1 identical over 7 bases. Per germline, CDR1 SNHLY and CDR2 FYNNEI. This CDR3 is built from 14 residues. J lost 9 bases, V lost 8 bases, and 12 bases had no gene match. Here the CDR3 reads CASDRARGQWELFF. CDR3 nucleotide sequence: TGTGCCAGCGACAGGGCGAGGGGTCAGTGGGAGCTGTTTTTT. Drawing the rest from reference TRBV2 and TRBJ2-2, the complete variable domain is EPEVTQTPSHQVTQMGQEVILRCVPISNHLYFYWYRQILGQKVEFLVSFYNNEISEKSEIFDDQFSVERPDGSNFTLKIRSTKLEDSAMYFCASDRARGQWELFFGEGSRLTVL.

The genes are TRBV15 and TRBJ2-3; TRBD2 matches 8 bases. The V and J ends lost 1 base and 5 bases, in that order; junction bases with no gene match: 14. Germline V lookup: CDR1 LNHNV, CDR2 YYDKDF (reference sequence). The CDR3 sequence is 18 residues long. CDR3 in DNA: TGTGCCACCAGCAGAGTTTGTCGCGACGGGAGGGATGGAGATACGCAGTATTTT. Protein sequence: CATSRVCRDGRDGDTQYF.

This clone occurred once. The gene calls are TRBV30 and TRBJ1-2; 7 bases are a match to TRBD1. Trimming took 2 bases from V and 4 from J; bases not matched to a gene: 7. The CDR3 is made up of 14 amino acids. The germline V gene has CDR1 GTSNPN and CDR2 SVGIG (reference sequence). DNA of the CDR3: TGTGCCTGGAGTACCGGGACAGAACTCTATGGCTACACCTTC. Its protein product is CAWSTGTELYGYTF.

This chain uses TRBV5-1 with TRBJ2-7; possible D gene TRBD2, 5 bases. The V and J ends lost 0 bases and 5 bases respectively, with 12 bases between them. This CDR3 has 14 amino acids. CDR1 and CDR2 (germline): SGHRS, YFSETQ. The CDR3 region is CASSLESGLDEQYF. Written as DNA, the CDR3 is TGCGCCAGCAGCTTGGAAAGTGGACTCGACGAGCAGTACTTC. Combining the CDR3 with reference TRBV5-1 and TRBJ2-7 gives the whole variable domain KAGVTQTPRYLIKTRGQQVTLSCSPISGHRSVSWYQQTPGQGLQFLFEYFSETQRNKGNFPGRFSGRQFSNSRSEMNVSTLELGDSALYLCASSLESGLDEQYFGPGTRLTVT.

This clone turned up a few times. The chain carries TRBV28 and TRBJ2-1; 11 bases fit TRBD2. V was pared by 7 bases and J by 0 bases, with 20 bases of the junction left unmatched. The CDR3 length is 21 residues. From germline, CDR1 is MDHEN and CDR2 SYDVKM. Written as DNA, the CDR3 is TGTGCCAGCAACTATCGCCCCGGGACTAGCGGTACCCGGAGCTCCTACAATGAGCAGTTCTTC. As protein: CASNYRPGTSGTRSSYNEQFF.

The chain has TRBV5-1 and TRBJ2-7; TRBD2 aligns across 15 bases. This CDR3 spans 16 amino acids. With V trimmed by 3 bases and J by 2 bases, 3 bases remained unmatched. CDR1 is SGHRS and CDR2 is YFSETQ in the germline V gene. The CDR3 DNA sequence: TGCGCCAGCAGCTCTTGGACTAGCGGGAGGGCCTACGAGCAGTACTTC. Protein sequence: CASSSWTSGRAYEQYF.

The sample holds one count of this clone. This CDR3 reads CASSSPGTSGTYEQYF. CDR3 in DNA: TGTGCCAGCAGTTCACCCGGGACTAGCGGAACCTACGAGCAGTACTTC. This chain joins TRBV28 and TRBJ2-7, with 11 bases matching TRBD2. The V and J ends lost 4 bases and 2 bases, in that order; junction bases with no gene match: 7. The CDR3 is 16 amino acids. CDR1 is MDHEN, CDR2 SYDVKM, per germline.

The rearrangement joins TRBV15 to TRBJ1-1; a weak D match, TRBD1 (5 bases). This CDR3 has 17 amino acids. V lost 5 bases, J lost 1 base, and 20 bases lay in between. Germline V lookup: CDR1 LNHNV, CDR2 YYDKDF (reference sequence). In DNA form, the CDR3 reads TGTGCCACCAGCGGAAAAACTAAACAGGCCCGGAACACTGAAGCTTTCTTT. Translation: CATSGKTKQARNTEAFF.

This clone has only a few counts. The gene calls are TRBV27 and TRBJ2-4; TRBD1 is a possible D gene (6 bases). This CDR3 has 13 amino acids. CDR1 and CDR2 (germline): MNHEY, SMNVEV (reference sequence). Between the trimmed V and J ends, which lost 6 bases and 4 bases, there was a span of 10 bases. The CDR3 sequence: CASSGTTKNIQYF. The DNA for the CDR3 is TGTGCCAGCAGCGGGACAACAAAAAACATTCAGTACTTC.

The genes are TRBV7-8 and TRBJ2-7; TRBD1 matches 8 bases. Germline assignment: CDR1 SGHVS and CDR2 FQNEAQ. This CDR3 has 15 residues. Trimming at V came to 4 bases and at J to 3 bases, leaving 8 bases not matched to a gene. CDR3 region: CASSWRTGNFYEQYF. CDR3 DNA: TGTGCCAGCAGCTGGAGGACAGGGAATTTCTACGAGCAGTACTTC. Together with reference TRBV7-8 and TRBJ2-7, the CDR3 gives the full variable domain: GAGVSQSPRYKVAKRGQDVALRCDPISGHVSLFWYQQALGQGPEFLTYFQNEAQLDKSGLPSDRFFAERPEGSVSTLKIQRTQQEDSAVYLCASSWRTGNFYEQYFGPGTRLTVT.